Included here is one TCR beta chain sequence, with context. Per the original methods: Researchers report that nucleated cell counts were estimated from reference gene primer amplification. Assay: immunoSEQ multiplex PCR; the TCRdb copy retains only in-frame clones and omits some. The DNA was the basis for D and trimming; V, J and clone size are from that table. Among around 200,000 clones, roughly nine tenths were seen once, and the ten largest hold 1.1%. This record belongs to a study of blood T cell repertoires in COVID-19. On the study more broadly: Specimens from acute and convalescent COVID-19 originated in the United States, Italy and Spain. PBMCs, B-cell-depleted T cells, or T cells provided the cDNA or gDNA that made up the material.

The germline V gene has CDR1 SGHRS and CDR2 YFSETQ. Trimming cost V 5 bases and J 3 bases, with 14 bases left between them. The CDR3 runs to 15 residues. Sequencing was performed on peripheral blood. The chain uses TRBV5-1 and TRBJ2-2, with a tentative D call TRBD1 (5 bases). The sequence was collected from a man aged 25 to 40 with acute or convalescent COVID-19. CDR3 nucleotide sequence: TGCGCCAGCAGTTTCCAGGGTTACGACACCGGGGAGCTGTTTTTT. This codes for CASSFQGYDTGELFF.